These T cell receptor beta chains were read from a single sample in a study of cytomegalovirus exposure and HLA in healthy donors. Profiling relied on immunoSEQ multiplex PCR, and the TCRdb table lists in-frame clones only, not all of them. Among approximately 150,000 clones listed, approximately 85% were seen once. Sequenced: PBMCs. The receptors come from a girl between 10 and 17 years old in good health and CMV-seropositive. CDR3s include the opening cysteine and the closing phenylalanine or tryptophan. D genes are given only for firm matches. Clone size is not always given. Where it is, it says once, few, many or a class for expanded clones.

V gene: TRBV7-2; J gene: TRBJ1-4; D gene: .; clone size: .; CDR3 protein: CASSAGGATNEKLFF; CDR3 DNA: TGTGCCAGCAGCGCCGGGGGGGCAACTAATGAAAAACTGTTTTTT
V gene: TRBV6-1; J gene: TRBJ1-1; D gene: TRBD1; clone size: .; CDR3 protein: CASSEGDRVSTEAFF; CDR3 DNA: TGTGCCAGCAGTGAAGGCGACAGGGTTAGCACTGAAGCTTTCTTT
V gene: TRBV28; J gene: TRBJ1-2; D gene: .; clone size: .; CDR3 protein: CASSYAGYRNYGYTF; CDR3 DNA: TGTGCCAGCAGTTATGCGGGATATCGTAACTATGGCTACACCTTC
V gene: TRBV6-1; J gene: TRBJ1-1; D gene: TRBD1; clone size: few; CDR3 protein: CASSVQGGNTEAFF; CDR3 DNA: TGTGCCAGCAGTGTACAGGGGGGTAACACTGAAGCTTTCTTT
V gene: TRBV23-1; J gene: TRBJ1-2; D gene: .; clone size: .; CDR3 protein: CASSQPGELPNYGYTF; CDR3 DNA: TGCGCCAGCAGTCAACCAGGGGAACTACCTAACTATGGCTACACCTTC
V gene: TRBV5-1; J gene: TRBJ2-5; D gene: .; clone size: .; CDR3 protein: CASSRGAWEETQYF; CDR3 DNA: TGCGCCAGCAGCCGTGGGGCGTGGGAAGAGACCCAGTACTTC
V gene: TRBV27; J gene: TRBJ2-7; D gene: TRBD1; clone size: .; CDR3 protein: CASSWKTGGREQYF; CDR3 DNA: TGTGCCAGCAGTTGGAAGACAGGGGGCCGGGAGCAGTACTTC
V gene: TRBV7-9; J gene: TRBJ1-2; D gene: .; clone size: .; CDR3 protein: CASSLNGLRGYTF; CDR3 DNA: TGTGCCAGCAGCTTAAATGGTTTACGGGGCTACACCTTC
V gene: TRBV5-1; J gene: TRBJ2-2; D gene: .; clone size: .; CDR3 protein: CASSLDDQPARTGELFF; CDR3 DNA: TGCGCCAGCAGCCTCGACGATCAGCCTGCGAGGACCGGGGAGCTGTTTTTT
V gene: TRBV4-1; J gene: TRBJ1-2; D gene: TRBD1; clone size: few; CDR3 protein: CASSQFRTGAENGYTF; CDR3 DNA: TGCGCCAGCAGCCAATTCCGGACAGGGGCCGAGAATGGCTACACCTTC
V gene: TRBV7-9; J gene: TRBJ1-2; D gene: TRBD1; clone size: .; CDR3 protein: CASSRPGTGVGYTF; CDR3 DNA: TGTGCCAGCAGCCGCCCCGGGACAGGGGTTGGCTACACCTTC
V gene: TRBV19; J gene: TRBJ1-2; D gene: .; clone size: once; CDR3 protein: CASSIISLSDGHNYGYTF; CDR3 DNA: TGTGCCAGTAGTATTATTTCGTTGTCCGACGGACATAACTATGGCTACACCTTC
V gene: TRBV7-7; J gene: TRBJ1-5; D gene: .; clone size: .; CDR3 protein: CASSSLYRDHHPQHF; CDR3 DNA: TGTGCTAGCAGCTCGTTATACAGGGACCATCACCCCCAGCATTTT
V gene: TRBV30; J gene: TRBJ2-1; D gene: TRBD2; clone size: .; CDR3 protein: CAWSEAGLAGNEQFF; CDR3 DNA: TGTGCCTGGAGTGAAGCGGGACTAGCGGGGAATGAGCAGTTCTTC